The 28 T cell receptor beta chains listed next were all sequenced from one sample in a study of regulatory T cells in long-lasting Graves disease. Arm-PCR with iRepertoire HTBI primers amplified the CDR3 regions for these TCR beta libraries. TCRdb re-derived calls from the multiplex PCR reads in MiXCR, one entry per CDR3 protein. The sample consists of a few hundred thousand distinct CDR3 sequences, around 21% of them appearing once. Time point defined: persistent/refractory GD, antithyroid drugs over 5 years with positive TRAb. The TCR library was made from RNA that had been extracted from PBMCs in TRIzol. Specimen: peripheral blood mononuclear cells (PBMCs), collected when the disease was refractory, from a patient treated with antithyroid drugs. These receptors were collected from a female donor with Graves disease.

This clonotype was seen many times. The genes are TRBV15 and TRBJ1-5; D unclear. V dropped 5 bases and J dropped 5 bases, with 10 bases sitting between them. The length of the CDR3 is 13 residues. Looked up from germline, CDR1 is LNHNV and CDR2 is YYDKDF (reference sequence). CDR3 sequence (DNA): TGTGCCACCAGCGCTACCTACGATCAGCCCCAGCATTTT. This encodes CATSATYDQPQHF.

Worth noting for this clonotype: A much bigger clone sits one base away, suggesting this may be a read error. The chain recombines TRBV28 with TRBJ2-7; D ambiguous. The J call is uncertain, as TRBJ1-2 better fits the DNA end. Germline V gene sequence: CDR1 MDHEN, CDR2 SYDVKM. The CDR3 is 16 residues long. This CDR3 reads CAARPSDGSQRGGYTF. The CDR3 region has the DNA TGTGCCGCCCGCCCTTCAGACGGATCTCAACGCGGCGGCTACACCTTC.

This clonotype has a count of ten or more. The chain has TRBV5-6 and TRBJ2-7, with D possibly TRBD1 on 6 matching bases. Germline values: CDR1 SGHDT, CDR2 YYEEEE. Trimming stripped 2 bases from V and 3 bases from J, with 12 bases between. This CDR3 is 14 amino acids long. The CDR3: CASSFTADSYEQYF. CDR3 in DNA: TGTGCCAGCAGCTTCACCGCGGACAGCTACGAGCAGTACTTC.

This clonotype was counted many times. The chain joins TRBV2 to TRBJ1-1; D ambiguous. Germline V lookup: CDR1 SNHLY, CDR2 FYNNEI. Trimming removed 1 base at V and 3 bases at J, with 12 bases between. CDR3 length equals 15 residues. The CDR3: CASSEGGLVYTEAFF. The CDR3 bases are TGTGCCAGCAGTGAAGGTGGGCTTGTGTACACTGAAGCTTTCTTT.

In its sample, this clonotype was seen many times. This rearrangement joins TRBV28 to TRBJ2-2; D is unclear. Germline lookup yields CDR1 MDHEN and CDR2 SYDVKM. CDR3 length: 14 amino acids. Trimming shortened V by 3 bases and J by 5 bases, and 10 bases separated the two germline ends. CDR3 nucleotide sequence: TGTGCCAGCAGTTTGGGCTACCCAACCGGGGAGCTGTTTTTT. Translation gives CASSLGYPTGELFF.

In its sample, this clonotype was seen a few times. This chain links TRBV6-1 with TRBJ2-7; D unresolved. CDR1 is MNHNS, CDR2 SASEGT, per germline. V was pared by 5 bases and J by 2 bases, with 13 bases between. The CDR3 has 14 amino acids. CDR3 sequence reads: CASSTAEPTYEQYF. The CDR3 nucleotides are TGTGCCAGCAGTACCGCAGAGCCGACCTACGAGCAGTACTTC.

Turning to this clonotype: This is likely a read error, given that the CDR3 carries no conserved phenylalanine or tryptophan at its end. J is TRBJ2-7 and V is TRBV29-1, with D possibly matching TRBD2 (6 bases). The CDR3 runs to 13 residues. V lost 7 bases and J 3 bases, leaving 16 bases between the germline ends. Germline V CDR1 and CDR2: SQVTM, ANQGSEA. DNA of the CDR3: TGCAGCGCCCGAGCCGGGACTGGCTACGAGCAGTACTCC. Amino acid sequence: CSARAGTGYEQYS.

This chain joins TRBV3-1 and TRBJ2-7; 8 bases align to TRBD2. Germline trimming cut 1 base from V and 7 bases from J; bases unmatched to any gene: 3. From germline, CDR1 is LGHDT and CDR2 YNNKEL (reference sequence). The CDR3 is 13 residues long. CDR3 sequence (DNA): TGTGCCAGCAGCCAAGTCGCGGGAGGTGAGCAGTACTTC. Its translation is CASSQVAGGEQYF.

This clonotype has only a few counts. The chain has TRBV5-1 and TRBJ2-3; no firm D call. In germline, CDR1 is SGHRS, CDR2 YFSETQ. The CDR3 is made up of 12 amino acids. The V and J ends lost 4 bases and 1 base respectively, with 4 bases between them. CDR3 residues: CASSPGTDTQYF. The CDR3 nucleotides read TGCGCCAGCAGCCCCGGCACAGATACGCAGTATTTT.

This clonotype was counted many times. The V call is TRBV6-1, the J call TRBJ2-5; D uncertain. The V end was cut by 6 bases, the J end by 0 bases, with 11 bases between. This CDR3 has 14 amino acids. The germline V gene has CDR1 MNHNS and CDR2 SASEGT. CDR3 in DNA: TGTGCCAGCAGGGGTGCGGCAGACCAAGAGACCCAGTACTTC. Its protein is CASRGAADQETQYF.

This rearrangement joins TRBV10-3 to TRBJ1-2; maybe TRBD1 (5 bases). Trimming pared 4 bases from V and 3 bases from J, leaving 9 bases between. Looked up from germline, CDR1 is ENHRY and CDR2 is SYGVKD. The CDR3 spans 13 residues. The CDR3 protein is CAISVGGDYGYTF. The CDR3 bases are TGTGCCATCAGTGTTGGGGGAGACTATGGCTACACCTTC.

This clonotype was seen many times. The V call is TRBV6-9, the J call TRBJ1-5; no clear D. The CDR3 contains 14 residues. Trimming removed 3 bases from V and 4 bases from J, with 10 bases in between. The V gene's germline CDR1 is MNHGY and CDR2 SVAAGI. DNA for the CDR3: TGTGCCAGCAGTTACGGGCAGGCTAATCAGCCCCAGCATTTT. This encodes CASSYGQANQPQHF.

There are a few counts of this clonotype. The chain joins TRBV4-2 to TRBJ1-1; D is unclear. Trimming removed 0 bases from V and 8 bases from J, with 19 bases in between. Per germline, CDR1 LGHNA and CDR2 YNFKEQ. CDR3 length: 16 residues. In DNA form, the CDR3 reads TGTGCCAGCAGCCAAGAAAGCCCCGGACCAGGAGTCGAAGCTTTCTTT. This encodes CASSQESPGPGVEAFF.

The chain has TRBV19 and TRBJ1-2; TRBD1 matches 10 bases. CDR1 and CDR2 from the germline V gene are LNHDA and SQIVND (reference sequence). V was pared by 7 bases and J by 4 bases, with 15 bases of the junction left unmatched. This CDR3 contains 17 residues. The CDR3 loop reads CASNLRTGGMSLYGYTF. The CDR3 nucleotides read TGTGCCAGTAATCTAAGGACAGGGGGAATGTCGCTCTATGGCTACACCTTC.

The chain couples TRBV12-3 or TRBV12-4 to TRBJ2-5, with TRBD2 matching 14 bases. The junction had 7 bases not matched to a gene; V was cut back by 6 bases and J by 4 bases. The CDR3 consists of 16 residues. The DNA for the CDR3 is TGTGCCAGCAGCTTACCGGGACTAGCGGGAGTAGAGACCCAGTACTTC. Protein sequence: CASSLPGLAGVETQYF.

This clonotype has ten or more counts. This CDR3 is CASSYGATISGANVLTF. As DNA, the CDR3 is TGTGCCAGCAGTTACGGGGCAACCATCTCTGGGGCCAACGTCCTGACTTTC. The chain recombines TRBV6-2 or TRBV6-3 with TRBJ2-6; D may be TRBD1 (5 bases). CDR1 and CDR2 from the germline V gene are MNHEY and SVGEGT. This CDR3 contains 17 residues. Trimming pared 2 bases from V and 0 bases from J, leaving 11 bases between.

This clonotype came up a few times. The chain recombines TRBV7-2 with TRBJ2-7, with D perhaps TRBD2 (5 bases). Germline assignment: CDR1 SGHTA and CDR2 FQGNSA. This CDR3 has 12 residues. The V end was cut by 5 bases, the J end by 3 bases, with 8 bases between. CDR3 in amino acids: CASSHGLYEQYF. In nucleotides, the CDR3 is TGTGCCAGCAGCCACGGACTCTACGAGCAGTACTTC.

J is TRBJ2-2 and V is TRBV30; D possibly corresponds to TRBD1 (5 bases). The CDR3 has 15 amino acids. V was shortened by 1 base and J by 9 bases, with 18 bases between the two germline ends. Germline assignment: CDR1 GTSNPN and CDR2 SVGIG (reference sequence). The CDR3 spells CAWSGPAQAYRELFF. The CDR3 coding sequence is TGTGCCTGGAGTGGCCCCGCACAGGCGTACAGGGAGCTGTTTTTT.

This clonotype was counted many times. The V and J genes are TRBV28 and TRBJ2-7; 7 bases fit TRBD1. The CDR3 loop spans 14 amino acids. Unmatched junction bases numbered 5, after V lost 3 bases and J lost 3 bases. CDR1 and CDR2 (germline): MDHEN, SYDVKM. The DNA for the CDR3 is TGTGCCAGCAGTTTTCGGCACAGGGGCTACGAGCAGTACTTC. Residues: CASSFRHRGYEQYF.

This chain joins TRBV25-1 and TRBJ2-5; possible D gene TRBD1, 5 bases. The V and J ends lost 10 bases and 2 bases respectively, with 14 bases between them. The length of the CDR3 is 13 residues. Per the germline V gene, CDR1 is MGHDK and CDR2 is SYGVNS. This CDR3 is CATQTDLQETQYF. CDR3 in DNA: TGTGCCACCCAGACAGACTTACAAGAGACCCAGTACTTC. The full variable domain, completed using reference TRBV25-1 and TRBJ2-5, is EADIYQTPRYLVIGTGKKITLECSQTMGHDKMYWYQQDPGMELHLIHYSYGVNSTEKGDLSSESTVSRIRTEHFPLTLESARPSHTSQYLCATQTDLQETQYFGPGTRLLVL.

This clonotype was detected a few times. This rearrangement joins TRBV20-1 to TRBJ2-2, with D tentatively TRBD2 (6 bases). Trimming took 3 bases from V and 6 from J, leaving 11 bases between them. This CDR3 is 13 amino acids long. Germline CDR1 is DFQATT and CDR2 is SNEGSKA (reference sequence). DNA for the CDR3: TGCAGTGCTAGCGGGAGTGGGGCCGGGGAGCTGTTTTTT. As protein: CSASGSGAGELFF.

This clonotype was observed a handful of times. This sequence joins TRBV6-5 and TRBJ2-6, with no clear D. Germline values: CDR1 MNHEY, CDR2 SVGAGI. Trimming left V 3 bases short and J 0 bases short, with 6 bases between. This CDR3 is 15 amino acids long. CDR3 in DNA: TGTGCCAGCAGTTATGGGCACTCTGGGGCCAACGTCCTGACTTTC. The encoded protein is CASSYGHSGANVLTF.

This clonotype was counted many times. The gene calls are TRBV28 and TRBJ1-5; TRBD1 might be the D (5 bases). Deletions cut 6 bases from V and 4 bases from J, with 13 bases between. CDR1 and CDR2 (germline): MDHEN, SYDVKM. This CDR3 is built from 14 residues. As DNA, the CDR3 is TGTGCCAGCAGAAAACCTTCAGGGAATCAGCCCCAGCATTTT. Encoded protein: CASRKPSGNQPQHF.

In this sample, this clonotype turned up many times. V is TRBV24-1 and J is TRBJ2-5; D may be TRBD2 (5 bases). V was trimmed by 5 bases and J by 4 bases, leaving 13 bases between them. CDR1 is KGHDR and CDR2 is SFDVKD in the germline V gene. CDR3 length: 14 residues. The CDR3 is CATSGLGDGETQYF. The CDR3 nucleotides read TGTGCCACCAGTGGTCTCGGGGATGGAGAGACCCAGTACTTC.

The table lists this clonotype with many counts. For the CDR3, the DNA is TGTGCCACCAGCAGTGGGGACTACGAGCAGTACTTC. It translates to CATSSGDYEQYF. This chain joins TRBV15 and TRBJ2-7; D unclear. From germline, CDR1 is LNHNV and CDR2 YYDKDF (reference sequence). V dropped 3 bases and J dropped 3 bases, with 6 bases sitting between them. The CDR3 spans 12 residues.

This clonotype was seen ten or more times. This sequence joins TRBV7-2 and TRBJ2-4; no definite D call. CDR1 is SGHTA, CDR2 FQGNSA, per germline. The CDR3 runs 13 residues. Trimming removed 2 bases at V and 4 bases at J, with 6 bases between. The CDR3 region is CASSLFGKNIQYF. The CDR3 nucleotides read TGTGCCAGCAGCTTATTTGGGAAAAACATTCAGTACTTC.

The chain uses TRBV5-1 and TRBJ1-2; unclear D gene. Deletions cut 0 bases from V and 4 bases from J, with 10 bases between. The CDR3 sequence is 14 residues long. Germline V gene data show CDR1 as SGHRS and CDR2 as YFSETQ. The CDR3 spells CASSLAPMSYGYTF. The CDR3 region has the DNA TGCGCCAGCAGCTTGGCCCCGATGAGCTATGGCTACACCTTC. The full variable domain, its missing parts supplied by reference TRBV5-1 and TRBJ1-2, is KAGVTQTPRYLIKTRGQQVTLSCSPISGHRSVSWYQQTPGQGLQFLFEYFSETQRNKGNFPGRFSGRQFSNSRSEMNVSTLELGDSALYLCASSLAPMSYGYTFGSGTRLTVV.

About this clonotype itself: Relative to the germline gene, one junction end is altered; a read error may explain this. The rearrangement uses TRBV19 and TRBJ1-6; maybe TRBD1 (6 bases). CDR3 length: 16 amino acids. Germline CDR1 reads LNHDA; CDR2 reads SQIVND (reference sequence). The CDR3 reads CGSSGLGGTYNSPLHF. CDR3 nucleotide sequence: TGTGGCAGTAGTGGACTTGGGGGCACGTATAATTCACCCCTCCACTTT.